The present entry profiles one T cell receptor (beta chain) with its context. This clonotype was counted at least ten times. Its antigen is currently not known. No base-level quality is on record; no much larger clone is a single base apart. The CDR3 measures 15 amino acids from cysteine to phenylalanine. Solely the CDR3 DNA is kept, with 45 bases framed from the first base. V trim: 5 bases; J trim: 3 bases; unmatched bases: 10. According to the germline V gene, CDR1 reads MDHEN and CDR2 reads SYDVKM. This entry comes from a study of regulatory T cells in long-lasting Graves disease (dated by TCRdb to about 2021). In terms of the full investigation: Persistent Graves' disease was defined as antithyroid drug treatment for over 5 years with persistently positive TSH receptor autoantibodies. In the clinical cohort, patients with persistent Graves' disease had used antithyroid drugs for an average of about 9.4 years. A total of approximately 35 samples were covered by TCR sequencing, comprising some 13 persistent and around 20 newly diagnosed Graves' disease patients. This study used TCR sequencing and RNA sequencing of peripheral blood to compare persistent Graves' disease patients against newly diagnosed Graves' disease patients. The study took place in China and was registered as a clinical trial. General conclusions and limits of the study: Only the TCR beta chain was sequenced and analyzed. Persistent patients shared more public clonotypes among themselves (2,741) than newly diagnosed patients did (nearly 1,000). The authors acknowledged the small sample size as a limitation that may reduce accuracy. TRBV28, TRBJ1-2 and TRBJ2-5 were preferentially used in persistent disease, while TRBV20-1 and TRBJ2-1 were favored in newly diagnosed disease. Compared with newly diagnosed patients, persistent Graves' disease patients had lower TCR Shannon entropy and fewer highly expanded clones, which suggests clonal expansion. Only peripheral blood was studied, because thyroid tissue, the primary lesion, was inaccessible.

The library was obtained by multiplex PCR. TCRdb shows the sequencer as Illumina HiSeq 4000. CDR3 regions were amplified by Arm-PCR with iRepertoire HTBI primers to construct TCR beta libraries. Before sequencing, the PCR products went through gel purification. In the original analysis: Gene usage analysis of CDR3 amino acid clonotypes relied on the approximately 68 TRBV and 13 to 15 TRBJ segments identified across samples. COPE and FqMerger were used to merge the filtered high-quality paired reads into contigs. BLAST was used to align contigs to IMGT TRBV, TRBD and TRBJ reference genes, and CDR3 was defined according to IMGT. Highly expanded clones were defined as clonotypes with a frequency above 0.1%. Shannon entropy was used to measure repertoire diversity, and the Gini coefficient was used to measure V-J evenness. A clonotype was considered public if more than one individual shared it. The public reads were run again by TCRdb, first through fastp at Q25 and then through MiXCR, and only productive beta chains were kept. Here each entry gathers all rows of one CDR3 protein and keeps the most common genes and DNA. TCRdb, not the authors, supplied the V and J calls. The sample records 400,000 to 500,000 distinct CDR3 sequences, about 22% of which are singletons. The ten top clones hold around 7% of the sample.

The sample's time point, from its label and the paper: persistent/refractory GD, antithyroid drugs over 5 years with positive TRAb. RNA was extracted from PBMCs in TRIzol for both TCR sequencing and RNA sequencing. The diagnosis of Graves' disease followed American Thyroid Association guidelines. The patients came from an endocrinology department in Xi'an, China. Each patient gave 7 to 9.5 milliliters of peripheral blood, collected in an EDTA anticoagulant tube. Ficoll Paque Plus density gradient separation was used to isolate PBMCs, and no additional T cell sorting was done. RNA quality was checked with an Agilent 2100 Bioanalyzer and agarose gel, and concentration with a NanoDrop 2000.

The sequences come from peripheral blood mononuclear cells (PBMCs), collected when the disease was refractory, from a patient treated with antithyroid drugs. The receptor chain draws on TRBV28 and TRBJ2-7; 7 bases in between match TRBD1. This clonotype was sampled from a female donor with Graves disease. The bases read TGTGCCAGCAGTCCGGCCGGGGACAGCCACTACGAGCAGTACTTC. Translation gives CASSPAGDSHYEQYF.